The 22 T cell receptor beta chains in this list originate from one sample, sequenced in a study of blood T cell repertoires in COVID-19. Repertoires were generated with immunoSEQ multiplex PCR, while TCRdb's copy carries only in-frame clones and drops some. Among about 220,000 clones listed, roughly 84% were seen once. Sequences were obtained from peripheral blood. These receptors came from a woman of 80 years or more with acute or convalescent COVID-19.

The chain combines TRBV19 with TRBJ1-6; TRBD1 aligns across 7 bases. The CDR3 loop spans 16 amino acids. Germline V gene sequence: CDR1 LNHDA, CDR2 SQIVND (reference sequence). Trimming cost V 7 bases and J 5 bases; bases outside gene matches: 11. This CDR3 reads CASTHWQGGNNSPLHF. In nucleotides, the CDR3 is TGTGCCAGTACCCACTGGCAGGGGGGTAATAATTCACCCCTCCACTTT.

The chain has TRBV27 and TRBJ1-1; D is ambiguous. Trimming left V 8 bases short and J 3 bases short, with 13 bases between. CDR3 length equals 13 residues. Germline loops: CDR1 MNHEY, CDR2 SMNVEV (reference sequence). In DNA, the CDR3 is TGTGCCAGCGGGGAGGGCGGGGACACTGAAGCTTTCTTT. Its protein product is CASGEGGDTEAFF.

The rearrangement uses TRBV11-3 and TRBJ1-2; a possible D gene is TRBD1 (6 bases). CDR3 length: 15 amino acids. The germline V and J ends were trimmed by 5 bases and 7 bases, with 20 bases remaining between them. CDR1 SGHNT and CDR2 YENEEA come from the germline V gene. The chain's CDR3 is CASSNLRTAAGGYTF. DNA of the CDR3: TGTGCCAGCAGCAACCTCCGGACAGCTGCGGGTGGCTACACCTTC.

As concerns this clone: Other DNA sequences from this sample encode an identical CDR3 as well. This chain links TRBV12-3 or TRBV12-4 with TRBJ2-1; D is possibly TRBD1 (6 bases). Between the trimmed V and J ends, which lost 6 bases and 6 bases, there was a span of 9 bases. The CDR3 totals 12 residues. CDR3 DNA sequence: TGTGCCAGCAGCCTCAGGGGCAATGAGCAGTTCTTC. Its translation: CASSLRGNEQFF.

The chain has TRBV6-5 and TRBJ2-1; 7 bases match TRBD2. Germline lookup yields CDR1 MNHEY and CDR2 SVGAGI. The CDR3 extends over 13 amino acids. The trim removed 7 bases at V and 12 bases at J, leaving 12 bases unmatched. The CDR3 nucleotides read TGTGCCAGCACTAGCGGAGACTCCCGGGGGCAGTTCTTC. Its protein product is CASTSGDSRGQFF.

In its sample, this clone was seen a few times. The rearrangement links TRBV12-3 or TRBV12-4 to TRBJ1-2; 9 nucleotides align to TRBD1. CDR3 size: 13 residues. The V and J ends lost 4 bases and 8 bases, in that order; junction bases with no gene match: 5. Here the CDR3 DNA reads TGTGCCAGCAGTTCCCGACAGGGGGGGGGCTACACCTTC. This encodes CASSSRQGGGYTF.

CDR3 protein: CASSQDRGLEAFF. CDR3 nucleotide sequence: TGCGCCAGCAGCCAAGACAGGGGACTAGAAGCTTTCTTT. The chain is built from TRBV4-1 and TRBJ1-1; a possible D gene is TRBD1 (6 bases). This CDR3 has 13 amino acids. Germline lookup yields CDR1 MGHRA and CDR2 YSYEKL. Trimming removed 0 bases from V and 8 bases from J, with 10 bases in between.

This clone was recorded once. The chain couples TRBV6-5 to TRBJ1-1, with 8 bases fitting TRBD1. The germline V gene has CDR1 MNHEY and CDR2 SVGAGI. V was clipped by 6 bases and J by 3 bases; unmatched bases: 6. The CDR3 runs to 14 residues. CDR3 nucleotides: TGTGCCAGCAGCCAGGGGGCCCTGTACACTGAAGCTTTCTTT. Its translation is CASSQGALYTEAFF.

The V call is TRBV7-9, the J call TRBJ2-3; 12 bases are a match to TRBD2. Per the germline V gene, CDR1 is SEHNR and CDR2 is FQNEAQ (reference sequence). The J segment lost 5 bases and the V segment lost 5 bases, leaving 5 bases of the junction unmatched. CDR3 length equals 15 residues. Here the CDR3 reads CASSLTSGGRDTQYF. CDR3 in DNA: TGTGCCAGCAGCCTGACTAGCGGGGGAAGAGATACGCAGTATTTT.

The rearrangement joins TRBV18 to TRBJ1-2; D is possibly TRBD1 (6 bases). V gave up 6 bases and J gave up 4 bases, with 15 bases separating them. This CDR3 spans 14 amino acids. CDR1 and CDR2 (germline): KGHSH, LQKENI. The CDR3 coding sequence is TGTGCCAGCTCCGCCCCCCAGGGGAGCTATGGCTACACCTTC. It translates to CASSAPQGSYGYTF.

The chain recombines TRBV19 with TRBJ1-2, with 7 positions matching TRBD1. Trimming at V came to 6 bases and at J to 4 bases, leaving 11 bases not matched to a gene. The length of the CDR3 is 15 residues. Germline V lookup: CDR1 LNHDA, CDR2 SQIVND (reference sequence). The CDR3 sequence: CASSPGTDRPYGYTF. The CDR3 region has the DNA TGTGCCAGTAGCCCCGGGACAGACAGACCCTATGGCTACACCTTC.

This clone occurred a few times. V is TRBV7-8 and J is TRBJ2-3; 9 bases line up with TRBD2. This CDR3 region has 18 residues. Germline lookup yields CDR1 SGHVS and CDR2 FQNEAQ. The V segment lost 2 bases and the J segment 2 bases; nucleotides outside the gene matches: 11. The CDR3 DNA follows: TGTGCCAGCAGCTTAACGCTAGCGGGGCCACCGTTCACAGATACGCAGTATTTT. It codes for CASSLTLAGPPFTDTQYF.

The V call is TRBV7-2, the J call TRBJ1-2; 9 bases fit TRBD1. The CDR3 contains 14 residues. Germline trimming cut 4 bases from V and 7 bases from J; bases unmatched to any gene: 7. Germline loops: CDR1 SGHTA, CDR2 FQGNSA. CDR3 coding DNA: TGTGCCAGCAGCTGGGCCGGGACAGGGCTTGGCTACACCTTC. It specifies CASSWAGTGLGYTF.

The count of this clone is one. This CDR3 reads CAISGIGGGTDTQYF. The CDR3 DNA reads TGTGCCATCAGTGGGATTGGGGGAGGTACAGATACGCAGTATTTT. The chain combines TRBV10-3 with TRBJ2-3; TRBD2 might be the D (6 bases). The CDR3 sequence is 15 residues long. V was shortened by 4 bases and J by 3 bases, with 14 bases between the two germline ends. Germline V gene data show CDR1 as ENHRY and CDR2 as SYGVKD.

A note on this clone: Other nucleotide sequences from this sample produce the same CDR3. The V call is TRBV6-5, the J call TRBJ1-1, with a tentative D call TRBD1 (5 bases). V shed 3 bases and J shed 8 bases, with 7 bases lying between them. The CDR3 runs 11 residues. The germline gives CDR1 MNHEY, CDR2 SVGAGI. The CDR3 coding sequence is TGTGCCAGCAGTTATGACAGAGAAGCTTTCTTT. It encodes CASSYDREAFF.

The table lists this clone with a few counts. V and J are TRBV4-2 and TRBJ2-7, with TRBD2 matching over 8 bases. This CDR3 contains 12 residues. V lost 1 base and J lost 8; bases outside the gene matches: 1. CDR1 and CDR2 (germline): LGHNA, YNFKEQ. CDR3 sequence (DNA): TGTGCCAGCAGCCAAGGCGGGGGGAAGCAGTACTTC. Its translation is CASSQGGGKQYF.

The V call is TRBV5-1, the J call TRBJ1-2, with D possibly TRBD1 on 5 matching bases. CDR3 length: 18 amino acids. Germline V gene data show CDR1 as SGHRS and CDR2 as YFSETQ. V lost 6 bases, J lost 8 bases, and 32 bases lay in between. For the CDR3, the DNA is TGCGCCAGCACCCGCGGCGGAGGTGGAGGGGTAACCTCGGGGGGCTACACCTTC. It translates to CASTRGGGGGVTSGGYTF.

This rearrangement joins TRBV7-2 to TRBJ2-4, with a weak D call TRBD2 (6 bases). Germline CDR1 and CDR2: SGHTA and FQGNSA. V lost 5 bases and J lost 0, with 14 bases in between. The CDR3 loop spans 16 amino acids. CDR3 nucleotide sequence: TGTGCCAGCAGCCCTGGGGGGATACTAGCCAAAAACATTCAGTACTTC. It encodes CASSPGGILAKNIQYF.

This chain connects TRBV29-1 to TRBJ2-3; TRBD1 is a possible D gene (6 bases). Trimming stripped 4 bases from V and 0 bases from J, with 11 bases between. CDR3 length: 14 residues. CDR1 and CDR2 from the germline V gene are SQVTM and ANQGSEA. The CDR3 here is CSVVIRGSTDTQYF. The CDR3 nucleotides read TGCAGCGTTGTTATCAGGGGTAGCACAGATACGCAGTATTTT.

The V call is TRBV4-1, the J call TRBJ2-2; the D gene is possibly TRBD1 (6 bases). Germline CDR1 reads MGHRA; CDR2 reads YSYEKL. The CDR3 covers 18 residues. V lost 4 bases and J lost 4, with 22 bases in between. CDR3 loop: CASSPRILGGTGTGELFF. The CDR3 DNA reads TGCGCCAGCAGCCCACGGATTTTAGGGGGAACGGGCACCGGGGAGCTGTTTTTT.

V and J are TRBV4-3 and TRBJ1-6, with D tentatively TRBD1 (5 bases). This CDR3 contains 16 residues. V was cut by 1 base and J by 9 bases, with 16 bases left in between. Germline CDR1 reads LGHNA; CDR2 reads YSLEER. CDR3 sequence: CASSQVPAREGSPLHF. The CDR3 DNA is TGCGCCAGCAGCCAAGTCCCTGCCAGGGAAGGTTCACCCCTCCACTTT.

J is TRBJ2-1 and V is TRBV7-9, with TRBD1 matching over 10 bases. Germline lookup yields CDR1 SEHNR and CDR2 FQNEAQ (reference sequence). With V trimmed by 6 bases and J by 9 bases, 11 bases remained unmatched. This CDR3 has 15 residues. The CDR3 nucleotides read TGTGCCAGCAGTCCCCCGGGGACAGGGGTGACTGAGCAGTTCTTC. Protein product: CASSPPGTGVTEQFF.